This paragraph reports one T cell receptor (beta chain). What it binds is unknown. The data belong to a study of shared clonotypes between healthy human individuals. For the study at large: Donors had three CD4 naive, three CD4 memory, two CD8 naive and one CD8 memory plate apiece. Overall study findings and caveats: As a rule, naive subsets had a larger estimated richness than memory subsets. Sorted-subset samples were not fully sequenced, rarefaction indicated. With a handful of donors compared, roughly 5% of naive CD4 clonotypes were shared.

The repertoire was sequenced with immunoSEQ multiplex PCR; TCRdb's copy has only in-frame clones and lacks some. The sample yields about 980,000 clones, approximately 76% seen once. This CDR3 contains 14 residues. Germline loops: CDR1 MNHNS, CDR2 SASEGT. With V trimmed by 0 bases and J by 11 bases, 4 bases remained unmatched. This chain links TRBV6-1 with TRBJ1-6, with TRBD1 matching over 7 bases. The sequenced material came from memory CD4+ T cells sorted from blood. Subset given: CD45RA-negative fraction. The clonotype was recovered from a man aged 18 to 29 in good health. CDR3 amino acids: CASSEAGTVTPLHF. As DNA, the CDR3 is TGTGCCAGCAGTGAAGCCGGGACAGTAACACCCCTCCACTTT.